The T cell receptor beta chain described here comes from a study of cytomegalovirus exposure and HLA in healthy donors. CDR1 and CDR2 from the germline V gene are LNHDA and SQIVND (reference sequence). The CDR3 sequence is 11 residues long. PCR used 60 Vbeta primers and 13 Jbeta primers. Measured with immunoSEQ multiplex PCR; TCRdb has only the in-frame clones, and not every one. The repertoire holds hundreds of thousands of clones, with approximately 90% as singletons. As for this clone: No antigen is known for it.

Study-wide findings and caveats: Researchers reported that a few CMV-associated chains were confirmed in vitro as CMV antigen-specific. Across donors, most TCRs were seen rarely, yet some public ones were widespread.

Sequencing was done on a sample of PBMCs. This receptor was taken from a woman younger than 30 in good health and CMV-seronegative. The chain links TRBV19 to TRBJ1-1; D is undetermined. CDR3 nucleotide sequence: TGTTTCGTCCTAGGAGACACTGAAGCTTTCTTT. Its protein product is CFVLGDTEAFF.